This TCR beta chain was captured in a study of T cells after posttransplantation cyclophosphamide (dated by TCRdb to 2016 to 2017). Context from the whole study: Using TRB sequencing, the study followed how the T cell repertoire reconstituted after myeloablative bone marrow transplantation in which posttransplantation cyclophosphamide served as GVHD prophylaxis. In 3 patients, up to about 3 additional blood samples taken between 2 and 5.2 years after transplant also underwent TRB sequencing, as did pretransplant blood from a handful of patients. Because TRA and TRB clonality correlated tightly in 8 to 10 samples, the subsequent TCR analyses were limited to TRB only. Blood from all 35 or so PTCy patients who had 1-year posttransplant specimens underwent TRB sequencing. Antigen receptor sequencing was done on samples from about 40 PTCy-treated patients and from more than 15 related bone marrow donors of those patients. Public TRB sequences were compared against a database of over 3,000 sequences linked to responses to pathogens, tumor antigens, self-antigens and alloantigens. What the study reported, not specific to this receptor: At 1-2 months, donor-recipient similarity was low but rose over the first year, and the later blood repertoires were often dominated by donor CD8+ memory clones. The TRB repertoires of T cells infiltrating skin or GI tract showed only limited overlap with the TRB repertoires of T cells in blood. Across the roughly 40 patients, TRB clonality was highly associated with recipient CMV seropositivity and CMV reactivation, and diversity with PTCy was similar to that in the CNI/methotrexate controls.

Remarks on this clone: Its antigen is still unknown. Base qualities are not provided; no much larger clone lies one nucleotide away.

V is clipped by 0 bases and J by 5 bases, and the sequence between their germline boundaries is 8 bases long. The CDR3 goes from the cysteine to the phenylalanine over 14 residues. The CDR3 DNA has 42 bases and is translated from base 1. The germline V gene gives CDR1 as SGHNT and CDR2 as YENEEA. Genomic DNA was the input for TRB sequencing, which was run either with the immunoSEQ assay at survey resolution or with the hsTCRB kit. The paper's processing steps were these. The immunoSEQ software handled the initial read processing, while the LymphoSeq R package was used for the repertoire analyses. For each TRB dataset, clonality was calculated as 1 minus normalized Shannon entropy, and the Gini coefficient was computed as well. To infer phenotypes in unsorted samples, TRB sequences from sorted subsets of the recipient or donor were mapped onto the unsorted samples of the same recipient. TCRdb mirrors the immuneACCESS table, restricted to in-frame sequences. Some clones are absent from its copies; in checked studies, under half trace to an unresolved V gene, and the reason for the others is unknown. V and J calls and clone size are given by that table; D and trimming were obtained from the DNA. This sample gives thousands of clones in total; more than 60% of them show up just once. The ten most abundant clones make up around a quarter of the sample.

Peripheral blood samples were provided by related bone marrow donors on the day of marrow donation. Peripheral blood and bone marrow mononuclear cells were isolated by Ficoll-Hypaque density centrifugation and cryopreserved. CD4+ and CD8+ T cells, including naive and memory subsets, were sorted by FACS using a FACSAria II. This chain joins TRBV11-3 to TRBJ2-1; no confident D gene assignment can be made. Sequencing was done on a sample of memory CD4+ T cells sorted from blood. This clonotype was sampled from a woman between 45 and 60 years old in good health and a related stem cell transplant donor. The CDR3 region reads CASSLESGHNEQFF. The bases are TGTGCCAGCAGCTTAGAAAGTGGCCACAATGAGCAGTTCTTC.